Described below is a single TCR beta chain sequence and its context. The germline V gene has CDR1 ENHRY and CDR2 SYGVKD. V was cut by 10 bases and J by 5 bases, with 15 bases left in between. This CDR3 region has 12 residues. These data originate in a study of cytomegalovirus exposure and HLA in healthy donors. Each donor's status was that of a healthy bone marrow donor. With 60 Vbeta and 13 Jbeta primers, the PCR was carried out. TCRdb keeps only in-frame clones here, not all; method: immunoSEQ multiplex PCR. The top ten hold approximately 2.4% of the sample, which has roughly 110,000 clones, 81% seen once.

The V gene is TRBV10-3, the J gene TRBJ2-7; tentative D call: TRBD2 (6 bases). The specimen was PBMCs. The receptor comes from a man aged 25 to 40 in good health and CMV-seronegative. DNA of the CDR3: TGTGCCACCCGGAGGGAATCGGACGAGCAGTACTTC. Translation: CATRRESDEQYF.